The 25 T cell receptor beta chains given below trace back to one sample, sequenced in a study of blood T cell repertoires in COVID-19. Assay: immunoSEQ multiplex PCR; the TCRdb copy retains only in-frame clones and omits some. The sample includes about 170,000 clones, approximately 91% of them seen just once. The sample taken for sequencing was peripheral blood. Receptors were obtained from a man aged 18 to 29 with COVID-19, enrolled during active disease.

The rearrangement joins TRBV6-6 to TRBJ2-2; 9 bases are shared with TRBD1. After removal of 5 bases from V and 2 bases from J, the junction contained 15 bases not matched to a gene. This CDR3 has 19 amino acids. The germline CDR1 and CDR2 sequences are MNHNY and SVGAGI (reference sequence). CDR3: CASSPRTGEVASNTGELFF. As DNA, the CDR3 is TGTGCCAGCAGTCCACGGACAGGGGAGGTAGCGTCCAACACCGGGGAGCTGTTTTTT.

The chain's CDR3 is CASSRGLTYIEQYF. The CDR3 DNA sequence: TGTGCCAGCAGCCGGGGACTGACTTATATCGAGCAGTACTTC. The gene calls are TRBV28 and TRBJ2-7, with D perhaps matching TRBD2 (6 bases). This CDR3 comprises 14 residues. V was shortened by 6 bases and J by 6 bases, with 18 bases between the two germline ends. Germline V gene data show CDR1 as MDHEN and CDR2 as SYDVKM.

The genes are TRBV28 and TRBJ2-2; the D gene is possibly TRBD1 (6 bases). V was shortened by 7 bases and J by 3 bases, with 15 bases between the two germline ends. CDR1 and CDR2 from the germline V gene are MDHEN and SYDVKM. The CDR3 length is 15 residues. DNA of the CDR3: TGTGCCAGCACGACAGGAACCCTGTACACCGGGGAGCTGTTTTTT. Translation: CASTTGTLYTGELFF.

This clone was counted between two and nine times. The gene calls are TRBV4-1 and TRBJ1-6; D might be TRBD1 (5 bases). Trimming shortened V by 1 base and J by 6 bases, and 19 bases separated the two germline ends. Germline CDR1 reads MGHRA; CDR2 reads YSYEKL. The CDR3 covers 18 residues. In DNA, the CDR3 is TGCGCCAGCAGCCAAGTTGATCGGTGGCAGGGCCTTAATTCACCCCTCCACTTT. Its translation: CASSQVDRWQGLNSPLHF.

The chain links TRBV7-3 to TRBJ2-3, with TRBD2 matching over 7 bases. The germline gives CDR1 SGHTA, CDR2 FQGTGA. V trimming: 3 bases; J trimming: 2 bases; junction bases outside the gene matches: 8. The CDR3 runs 16 residues. The CDR3: CASSLGGQKDTDTQYF. The CDR3 coding sequence is TGTGCCAGCAGCTTGGGAGGGCAGAAAGACACAGATACGCAGTATTTT.

The table lists this clone with a count of one. The chain combines TRBV27 with TRBJ1-1; possible D gene TRBD1, 6 bases. The CDR3 is 14 amino acids. V was clipped by 5 bases and J by 2 bases, with 12 bases between them. CDR1 is MNHEY and CDR2 is SMNVEV in the germline V gene (reference sequence). CDR3 loop: CASSRRGVNTEAFF. CDR3 nucleotide sequence: TGTGCCAGCAGTCGCAGGGGCGTTAACACTGAAGCTTTCTTT.

This chain joins TRBV7-6 and TRBJ2-5; D might be TRBD1 (5 bases). V was trimmed by 5 bases and J by 4 bases, leaving 11 bases between them. Germline CDR1 and CDR2: SGHVS and FNYEAQ. CDR3 length equals 13 residues. For the CDR3, the DNA is TGTGCCAGCAGCCTCACAGGTGTAGAGACCCAGTACTTC. Its protein product is CASSLTGVETQYF.

V and J are TRBV9 and TRBJ1-6; possibly TRBD1 for D (6 bases). The CDR3 length is 14 residues. Per the germline V gene, CDR1 is SGDLS and CDR2 is YYNGEE. Trimming left V 3 bases short and J 9 bases short, with 13 bases between. CDR3 in amino acids: CASSEGGGGSPLHF. As DNA, the CDR3 is TGTGCCAGCAGCGAGGGGGGGGGAGGTTCACCCCTCCACTTT.

The count of this clone is one. The chain couples TRBV28 to TRBJ1-4; tentatively, D is TRBD1 (5 bases). The V and J ends lost 5 bases and 0 bases respectively, with 10 bases between them. Per germline, CDR1 MDHEN and CDR2 SYDVKM. The CDR3 sequence is 15 residues long. The CDR3 is CASSPTASTNEKLFF. CDR3 in DNA: TGTGCCAGCAGTCCGACAGCTTCAACTAATGAAAAACTGTTTTTT.

The rearrangement uses TRBV4-1 and TRBJ2-7; D might be TRBD2 (6 bases). The germline V gene has CDR1 MGHRA and CDR2 YSYEKL. This CDR3 has 13 residues. Trimming shortened V by 5 bases and J by 4 bases, and 12 bases separated the two germline ends. Written as DNA, the CDR3 is TGCGCCAGCAGCGACGGGCGGGGATACGAGCAGTACTTC. Its translation: CASSDGRGYEQYF.

This chain uses TRBV19 with TRBJ2-7; 11 bases fit TRBD2. Trimming took 2 bases from V and 4 from J; bases not matched to a gene: 1. The CDR3 is 14 residues long. Germline assignment: CDR1 LNHDA and CDR2 SQIVND (reference sequence). The CDR3 DNA follows: TGTGCCAGTAGTATACTAGCGGGAGGTTACGAGCAGTACTTC. Residues: CASSILAGGYEQYF.

The rearrangement uses TRBV28 and TRBJ2-2; D ambiguous. V gave up 7 bases and J gave up 4 bases, with 13 bases separating them. The CDR3 has 14 residues. CDR1 and CDR2 (germline): MDHEN, SYDVKM. The CDR3 loop is CASTHALATGELFF. The CDR3 nucleotides are TGTGCCAGCACCCATGCGTTAGCCACCGGGGAGCTGTTTTTT. Full variable domain (rest looked up from reference TRBV28 and TRBJ2-2): DVKVTQSSRYLVKRTGEKVFLECVQDMDHENMFWYRQDPGLGLRLIYFSYDVKMKEKGDIPEGYSVSREKKERFSLILESASTNQTSMYLCASTHALATGELFFGEGSRLTVL.

The V gene is TRBV19, the J gene TRBJ2-6; perhaps TRBD2 as D (5 bases). This CDR3 contains 17 residues. Germline CDR1 and CDR2: LNHDA and SQIVND (reference sequence). Trimming took 7 bases from V and 0 from J, leaving 16 bases between them. The CDR3 DNA is TGTGCCAGTACCCACTTAGGACTGAACTCTGGGGCCAACGTCCTGACTTTC. Its translation is CASTHLGLNSGANVLTF.

The chain employs TRBV11-2 and TRBJ2-7; tentative D call: TRBD1 (6 bases). Germline CDR1 is SGHAT and CDR2 is FQNNGV. This CDR3 contains 14 residues. Trimming removed 6 bases at V and 2 bases at J, with 14 bases between. CDR3 bases: TGTGCCAGCAGTCTCAGGGGAGCTGCCTACGAGCAGTACTTC. Encoded protein: CASSLRGAAYEQYF.

The chain links TRBV15 to TRBJ2-1, with D tentatively TRBD2 (5 bases). Trimming took 3 bases from V and 9 from J, leaving 12 bases between them. The CDR3 totals 13 residues. Germline assignment: CDR1 LNHNV and CDR2 YYDKDF (reference sequence). The CDR3 spells CATSRTGRGEQFF. CDR3 coding DNA: TGTGCCACCAGCAGGACGGGCCGGGGTGAGCAGTTCTTC.

V and J are TRBV18 and TRBJ1-1, with TRBD1 as a possible D gene (5 bases). The CDR3 runs to 14 residues. The germline V and J ends were trimmed by 3 bases and 5 bases, with 13 bases remaining between them. Germline CDR1 and CDR2: KGHSH and LQKENI. The CDR3 loop is CASSPSGGWTEAFF. Written as DNA, the CDR3 is TGTGCCAGCTCACCGTCCGGGGGATGGACTGAAGCTTTCTTT.

J is TRBJ2-2 and V is TRBV4-3; TRBD1 aligns across 9 bases. Germline V CDR1 and CDR2: LGHNA, YSLEER. V lost 3 bases to trimming and J lost 7 bases; unmatched junction nucleotides: 3. The CDR3 is 14 amino acids. The CDR3 reads CASSHRTGVGELFF. The CDR3 DNA reads as TGCGCCAGCAGCCACCGGACAGGGGTCGGGGAGCTGTTTTTT.

V and J are TRBV9 and TRBJ2-1, with 7 bases fitting TRBD2. Per germline, CDR1 SGDLS and CDR2 YYNGEE. The CDR3 runs to 14 residues. Trimming removed 4 bases from V and 5 bases from J; junction bases left unmatched: 6. The CDR3 region is CASSFTSANNEQFF. CDR3 DNA sequence: TGTGCCAGCAGCTTTACTAGCGCGAACAATGAGCAGTTCTTC.

This clone was recorded once. CDR3 sequence reads: CASSLEVVGGIRSPLHF. The CDR3 DNA reads as TGTGCCAGCAGCTTAGAGGTTGTGGGGGGGATACGATCACCCCTCCACTTT. The chain is built from TRBV7-2 and TRBJ1-6; perhaps TRBD1 as D (5 bases). The CDR3 runs 17 residues. Trimming removed 1 base at V and 10 bases at J, with 20 bases between. CDR1 SGHTA and CDR2 FQGNSA come from the germline V gene.

The gene calls are TRBV27 and TRBJ2-1; 12 nucleotides line up with TRBD2. CDR3 size: 18 residues. Germline V gene sequence: CDR1 MNHEY, CDR2 SMNVEV (reference sequence). Trimming cost V 4 bases and J 7 bases; bases outside gene matches: 14. This CDR3 reads CASSSRVTSGSTPNEQFF. CDR3 nucleotide sequence: TGTGCCAGCAGTTCCCGCGTGACTAGCGGGAGTACCCCGAATGAGCAGTTCTTC.

The V call is TRBV5-8, the J call TRBJ1-5; no reliable D call. Germline values: CDR1 SGHTS, CDR2 YDEGEE. V was cut by 0 bases and J by 5 bases, with 15 bases left in between. The CDR3 is 16 amino acids. CDR3 in DNA: TGTGCCAGCAGCTTGGATCGGGGAGTAATCCATCAGCCCCAGCATTTT. Its translation is CASSLDRGVIHQPQHF.

The chain has TRBV2 and TRBJ1-5, with 7 bases fitting TRBD1. The CDR3 has 14 amino acids. V dropped 6 bases and J dropped 3; count of bases not matched to a gene: 5. CDR1 and CDR2 (germline): SNHLY, FYNNEI. This chain's CDR3 is CASSEQGNNQPQHF. The CDR3, as DNA: TGTGCCAGCAGCGAACAGGGGAACAATCAGCCCCAGCATTTT.

This sequence joins TRBV5-5 and TRBJ1-2; D perhaps matches TRBD1 (5 bases). The ends were cut back, 0 bases at V and 0 bases at J, with 9 bases in the middle. This CDR3 region has 15 residues. Germline values: CDR1 SGHKS, CDR2 YYEKEE (reference sequence). CDR3 DNA sequence: TGTGCCAGCAGCTTGGGGGGCGCCACTAACTATGGCTACACCTTC. Protein product: CASSLGGATNYGYTF.

CDR3 sequence reads: CASSYRVANYGYTF. The CDR3 bases are TGCGCCAGCAGCTACAGGGTAGCTAACTATGGCTACACCTTC. This rearrangement joins TRBV5-1 to TRBJ1-2; D is perhaps TRBD1 (6 bases). Germline V lookup: CDR1 SGHRS, CDR2 YFSETQ. This CDR3 has 14 amino acids. The V end lost 3 bases, the J end lost 0 bases, and 9 bases lay between the germline ends.

The V and J genes are TRBV6-6 and TRBJ2-7; 7 bases are a match to TRBD1. V was pared by 5 bases and J by 6 bases, with 7 bases of the junction left unmatched. The CDR3 is 13 residues long. From germline, CDR1 is MNHNY and CDR2 SVGAGI (reference sequence). The CDR3 sequence: CASSPDRMAEQYF. Written as DNA, the CDR3 is TGTGCCAGCAGTCCGGACAGGATGGCCGAGCAGTACTTC.